This TCR beta chain was sequenced during a study of Graves' ophthalmopathy and Graves' hyperthyroidism. Beta-chain TCR CDR3 regions were amplified from RNA transcripts. HTBI-primed first-round RT-PCR preceded second-round multiplex PCR. TCRdb recomputed calls from the multiplex PCR reads with MiXCR, one row per CDR3 protein. The sample has around 1,200,000 distinct CDR3 sequences; less than 45% are singletons. This clonotype was detected many times. Its antigen remains unknown. General study findings and limits: Sensitivity of 85% to 90% and specificity of less than 82% were achieved when a 13-signature model separated ophthalmopathy from stable hyperthyroidism.

This TCR derives from an adult man with Graves' hyperthyroidism. Sequencing was done on a sample of peripheral blood or thyroid tissue (not recorded which).

CDR3 sequence reads: CATSSPTQRGPQAYEQYF. DNA for the CDR3: TGTGCCACCAGCAGCCCGACGCAGAGGGGGCCGCAGGCCTACGAGCAGTACTTC. This chain connects TRBV15 to TRBJ2-7; TRBD1 aligns across 7 bases. Trimming at V came to 3 bases and at J to 2 bases, leaving 16 bases not matched to a gene. The CDR3 has 18 residues. CDR1 LNHNV and CDR2 YYDKDF come from the germline V gene (reference sequence).